Following are 17 T cell receptor beta chains from one sample sequenced in a study of T cell changes during pregnancy in multiple sclerosis. TCRdb's table, derived via immunoSEQ multiplex PCR, lists solely in-frame clones and lacks some. Altogether roughly 24,000 clones are present, about 90% being singletons, with the ten largest covering about 7.7%. Sequences were derived from CD8+ T cells from peripheral blood mononuclear cells, sampled after pregnancy. The receptors originated from a female donor with multiple sclerosis, enrolled in a pregnancy study.

The chain is built from TRBV19 and TRBJ2-3, with 8 bases that match TRBD2. The CDR3 has 17 residues. Losses at the gene ends were 0 bases for V and 2 bases for J; bases not matched to a gene: 7. Germline V CDR1 and CDR2: LNHDA, SQIVND (reference sequence). The CDR3 sequence is CASSIDPTSGFTDTQYF. The DNA of the CDR3 is TGTGCCAGTAGTATAGATCCCACTAGCGGATTCACAGATACGCAGTATTTT. Drawing the rest from reference TRBV19 and TRBJ2-3, the complete variable domain is DGGITQSPKYLFRKEGQNVTLSCEQNLNHDAMYWYRQDPGQGLRLIYYSQIVNDFQKGDIAEGYSVSREKKESFPLTVTSAQKNPTAFYLCASSIDPTSGFTDTQYFGPGTRLTVL.

The V gene is TRBV9, the J gene TRBJ2-7; the D gene is possibly TRBD1 (6 bases). CDR3 length: 16 amino acids. Germline CDR1 reads SGDLS; CDR2 reads YYNGEE. The V and J ends lost 4 bases and 4 bases respectively, with 21 bases between them. This CDR3 is CASSPHHNTGKYEQYF. For the CDR3, the DNA is TGTGCCAGCAGCCCGCACCACAACACAGGGAAGTACGAGCAGTACTTC.

The chain recombines TRBV9 with TRBJ1-5; 9 bases are shared with TRBD1. The CDR3 has 18 residues. Germline loops: CDR1 SGDLS, CDR2 YYNGEE. The V segment lost 3 bases and the J segment 5 bases; nucleotides outside the gene matches: 15. CDR3 sequence: CASSAPPGQGREYQPQHF. CDR3 DNA sequence: TGTGCCAGCAGCGCTCCCCCGGGACAGGGCCGGGAGTATCAGCCCCAGCATTTT.

The chain employs TRBV4-3 and TRBJ2-7, with 7 bases lining up with TRBD1. V was pared by 0 bases and J by 2 bases, with 4 bases of the junction left unmatched. Germline assignment: CDR1 LGHNA and CDR2 YSLEER. The CDR3 totals 15 residues. The CDR3 region is CASSQEDREAYEQYF. CDR3 sequence (DNA): TGCGCCAGCAGCCAAGAAGACAGGGAAGCCTACGAGCAGTACTTC.

The rearrangement joins TRBV10-2 to TRBJ2-7; 14 nucleotides line up with TRBD2. The germline gives CDR1 WSHSY, CDR2 SAAADI. J gave up 6 bases and V 7 bases, and 11 bases lay outside the gene matches. CDR3 length: 16 amino acids. The CDR3 sequence: CASKGLAGEFPLEQYF. The CDR3 bases are TGCGCCAGCAAGGGACTAGCGGGAGAATTTCCGCTCGAGCAGTACTTC.

The J gene is TRBJ2-7, the V gene TRBV27; 9 nucleotides align to TRBD1. Germline CDR1 reads MNHEY; CDR2 reads SMNVEV (reference sequence). This CDR3 is built from 14 residues. The V segment lost 6 bases and the J segment 1 base; nucleotides outside the gene matches: 4. The DNA for the CDR3 is TGTGCCAGCAGCAGCGACAGGGGGTCCTACGAGCAGTACTTC. It encodes CASSSDRGSYEQYF.

The chain joins TRBV13 to TRBJ2-1; 8 positions agree with TRBD2. The CDR3 totals 16 residues. Looked up from germline, CDR1 is PRHDT and CDR2 is FYEKMQ (reference sequence). J lost 5 bases, V lost 5 bases, and 11 bases had no gene match. CDR3 bases: TGTGCCAGCAGCGGCCTTCTAGCGGGTAGTGACAATGAGCAGTTCTTC. As protein: CASSGLLAGSDNEQFF. The full variable domain, completed using reference TRBV13 and TRBJ2-1, is AAGVIQSPRHLIKEKRETATLKCYPIPRHDTVYWYQQGPGQDPQFLISFYEKMQSDKGSIPDRFSAQQFSDYHSELNMSSLELGDSALYFCASSGLLAGSDNEQFFGPGTRLTVL.

CDR3 residues: CASSGSWPTGELFF. The CDR3 DNA sequence: TGTGCCAGCAGCGGGAGCTGGCCCACCGGGGAGCTGTTTTTT. The genes are TRBV9 and TRBJ2-2; no clear D gene. There are 14 residues in the CDR3. Germline CDR1 is SGDLS and CDR2 is YYNGEE. Between the trimmed V and J ends, which lost 3 bases and 4 bases, there was a span of 10 bases.

The chain has TRBV7-7 and TRBJ2-1; the match to TRBD2 covers 11 bases. Looked up from germline, CDR1 is SSHAT and CDR2 is FNYEAQ (reference sequence). The CDR3 consists of 16 residues. Germline trimming cut 4 bases from V and 2 bases from J; bases unmatched to any gene: 4. For the CDR3, the DNA is TGTGCCAGCAGCTCCACTAGCGGGAGACCCTACAATGAGCAGTTCTTC. Protein product: CASSSTSGRPYNEQFF.

The rearrangement joins TRBV4-3 to TRBJ2-7; 7 nucleotides match TRBD1. CDR3 length equals 14 residues. Germline V gives CDR1 LGHNA, CDR2 YSLEER. V trimming: 4 bases; J trimming: 3 bases; junction bases outside the gene matches: 6. The CDR3 loop is CASSPARDSYEQYF. The CDR3, as DNA: TGCGCCAGCAGCCCCGCGAGGGACAGCTACGAGCAGTACTTC.

CDR3 sequence reads: CASSRDSFNEQFF. For the CDR3, the DNA is TGTGCCAGTAGCCGGGACTCGTTCAATGAGCAGTTCTTC. This rearrangement joins TRBV19 to TRBJ2-1; weak D call: TRBD2 (6 bases). The CDR3 sequence is 13 residues long. Trimming removed 6 bases at V and 6 bases at J, with 12 bases between. Germline CDR1 and CDR2: LNHDA and SQIVND (reference sequence).

The V gene is TRBV25-1, the J gene TRBJ2-7; 9 bases agree with TRBD2. The germline CDR1 and CDR2 sequences are MGHDK and SYGVNS. The CDR3 extends over 16 amino acids. V was pared by 4 bases and J by 4 bases, with 11 bases of the junction left unmatched. The CDR3 nucleotides read TGTGCCAGCAGTGGGTGGGCAGGGACTAGCTTGTACGAGCAGTACTTC. It yields the protein CASSGWAGTSLYEQYF.

The J gene is TRBJ1-5, the V gene TRBV7-4; 7 bases agree with TRBD1. There are 15 residues in the CDR3. Germline V lookup: CDR1 SGHVT, CDR2 SQSDAQ. The CDR3 coding sequence is TGTGTGTCTTGTTCGGGGTACAGGGGTGGTCAGCCCCAGCATTTT. Translating gives CVSCSGYRGGQPQHF.

J is TRBJ1-2 and V is TRBV9; D call uncertain. The CDR3 loop spans 13 amino acids. The V and J ends lost 2 bases and 4 bases respectively, with 9 bases between them. In germline, CDR1 is SGDLS, CDR2 YYNGEE. The CDR3: CASSVGRSYGYTF. The CDR3 coding sequence is TGTGCCAGCAGCGTGGGTCGGAGCTATGGCTACACCTTC.

This sequence joins TRBV5-1 and TRBJ2-3; the match to TRBD1 covers 9 bases. Germline V lookup: CDR1 SGHRS, CDR2 YFSETQ. The CDR3 runs to 17 residues. V was pared by 0 bases and J by 0 bases, with 5 bases of the junction left unmatched. The CDR3 sequence: CASSLATGGFSTDTQYF. The CDR3 coding sequence is TGCGCCAGCAGCTTGGCAACAGGGGGCTTTAGCACAGATACGCAGTATTTT.

The chain recombines TRBV9 with TRBJ2-3; 10 bases agree with TRBD1. The V gene end was trimmed by 3 bases and the J gene end by 1 base; junction bases not matched to a gene: 5. There are 16 residues in the CDR3. Looked up from germline, CDR1 is SGDLS and CDR2 is YYNGEE. The CDR3 loop is CASSDGQGGGTDTQYF. The CDR3 bases are TGTGCCAGCAGCGACGGACAGGGGGGGGGCACAGATACGCAGTATTTT.

V usage is TRBV28 and J usage is TRBJ2-2; D is ambiguous. Germline CDR1 reads MDHEN; CDR2 reads SYDVKM. V shed 5 bases and J shed 6 bases, with 16 bases lying between them. This CDR3 is 15 amino acids long. CDR3 DNA sequence: TGTGCCAGCAGTGAAGAGAAGGAGAATCCCGGGGAGCTGTTTTTT. Amino acid sequence: CASSEEKENPGELFF.